The 27 T cell receptor beta chains given below trace back to one sample, sequenced in a study of shared clonotypes between healthy human individuals. Sequencing used immunoSEQ multiplex PCR; TCRdb keeps in-frame clones, though not all of them. The table includes 90,000 to 120,000 clones, over 65% detected once. Specimen: memory CD8+ T cells sorted from blood. Documented subset: CD45RO+ cells pooled with CCR7-negative TemRA cells. The receptor source for this set is a woman in her twenties or thirties in good health.

The V call is TRBV5-6, the J call TRBJ1-1; D may be TRBD1 (5 bases). Trimming pared 0 bases from V and 4 bases from J, leaving 10 bases between. Germline CDR1 reads SGHDT; CDR2 reads YYEEEE. The CDR3 length is 14 residues. Here the CDR3 DNA reads TGTGCCAGCAGCTTGGCAGGGTGGCCCACTGAAGCTTTCTTT. It codes for CASSLAGWPTEAFF.

The V gene is TRBV7-8, the J gene TRBJ2-7; no reliable D call. Trimming took off 1 base at V and 2 bases at J, with 12 bases between the two ends. The CDR3 extends over 15 amino acids. Germline CDR1 is SGHVS and CDR2 is FQNEAQ. In nucleotides, the CDR3 is TGTGCCAGCAGCTTAGGTTTCTCGATCGCCTACGAGCAGTACTTC. This sequence encodes CASSLGFSIAYEQYF.

CDR3 amino acids: CASSRGPVDYGYTF. For the CDR3, the DNA is TGTGCCAGCTCACGGGGTCCGGTCGACTATGGCTACACCTTC. The chain uses TRBV18 and TRBJ1-2; D is undetermined. CDR1 and CDR2 from the germline V gene are KGHSH and LQKENI. V was cut by 4 bases and J by 3 bases, with 12 bases left in between. This CDR3 has 14 residues. Looking up the rest from reference TRBV18 and TRBJ1-2 gives the full variable domain: NAGVMQNPRHLVRRRGQEARLRCSPMKGHSHVYWYRQLPEEGLKFMVYLQKENIIDESGMPKERFSAEFPKEGPSILRIQQVVRGDSAAYFCASSRGPVDYGYTFGSGTRLTVV.

The CDR3 here is CASSRDITTDTQYF. CDR3 coding DNA: TGCGCCAGCAGTAGGGACATTACAACAGATACGCAGTATTTT. V is TRBV10-1 and J is TRBJ2-3; D is possibly TRBD1 (6 bases). This CDR3 spans 14 amino acids. CDR1 WNHNN and CDR2 SYGVQD come from the germline V gene (reference sequence). V was shortened by 5 bases and J by 3 bases, with 12 bases between the two germline ends.

This clone has a handful of counts. V and J are TRBV29-1 and TRBJ2-7; D not certain. This CDR3 contains 11 residues. Germline assignment: CDR1 SQVTM and CDR2 ANQGSEA. Trimming cost V 4 bases and J 6 bases, with 10 bases left between them. The CDR3 loop is CSVAWDLEQYF. The CDR3 nucleotides are TGCAGCGTTGCATGGGATCTCGAGCAGTACTTC.

The rearrangement joins TRBV10-3 to TRBJ1-1, with D uncertain. CDR1 and CDR2 from the germline V gene are ENHRY and SYGVKD. Trimming pared 2 bases from V and 4 bases from J, leaving 11 bases between. The CDR3 has 14 residues. CDR3 DNA: TGTGCCATCAGTGAGATCGGGCCGGGCACTGAAGCTTTCTTT. Translating gives CAISEIGPGTEAFF.

This chain uses TRBV9 with TRBJ1-3, with TRBD1 matching 7 bases. CDR1 is SGDLS, CDR2 YYNGEE, per germline. The CDR3 totals 14 residues. With V trimmed by 3 bases and J by 2 bases, 2 bases remained unmatched. The DNA for the CDR3 is TGTGCCAGCAGCGAGACAGGGACTGGAAACACCATATATTTT. Its translation is CASSETGTGNTIYF.

The chain has TRBV10-3 and TRBJ2-2; 7 bases are shared with TRBD1. This CDR3 comprises 16 residues. The ends lost 4 bases at V and 0 bases at J; junction bases unmatched: 5. The germline V gene encodes CDR1 ENHRY and CDR2 SYGVKD. The CDR3, as DNA: TGTGCCATCAGTGTCCAGGGGGTGTCGAACACCGGGGAGCTGTTTTTT. Translation gives CAISVQGVSNTGELFF.

The chain joins TRBV11-2 to TRBJ2-7; 9 nucleotides line up with TRBD1. Germline assignment: CDR1 SGHAT and CDR2 FQNNGV. The CDR3 spans 15 residues. V was clipped by 1 base and J by 3 bases; unmatched bases: 4. Here the CDR3 reads CASSLGTGEGYEQYF. As DNA, the CDR3 is TGTGCCAGCAGCTTAGGGACAGGGGAAGGCTACGAGCAGTACTTC. Variable domain in full (rest from reference TRBV11-2 and TRBJ2-7): EAGVAQSPRYKIIEKRQSVAFWCNPISGHATLYWYQQILGQGPKLLIQFQNNGVVDDSQLPKDRFSAERLKGVDSTLKIQPAKLEDSAVYLCASSLGTGEGYEQYFGPGTRLTVT.

This chain links TRBV19 with TRBJ2-7; the D is unclear. Germline values: CDR1 LNHDA, CDR2 SQIVND (reference sequence). V was trimmed by 3 bases and J by 3 bases, leaving 12 bases between them. The CDR3 is 14 residues long. CDR3 sequence (DNA): TGTGCCAGTAGTATTTCGGCAGAGAGCTACGAGCAGTACTTC. Amino acids: CASSISAESYEQYF. Full variable domain (remainder filled in from reference TRBV19 and TRBJ2-7): DGGITQSPKYLFRKEGQNVTLSCEQNLNHDAMYWYRQDPGQGLRLIYYSQIVNDFQKGDIAEGYSVSREKKESFPLTVTSAQKNPTAFYLCASSISAESYEQYFGPGTRLTVT.

This chain joins TRBV7-8 and TRBJ2-2, with TRBD2 matching 10 bases. This CDR3 comprises 15 residues. Germline V gives CDR1 SGHVS, CDR2 FQNEAQ. V trimming: 7 bases; J trimming: 3 bases; junction bases outside the gene matches: 5. The CDR3 protein is CASTWTSGYTGELFF. The CDR3 region has the DNA TGTGCCAGCACATGGACTAGCGGCTACACCGGGGAGCTGTTTTTT. The full variable domain, in which reference TRBV7-8 and TRBJ2-2 provide the parts outside the CDR3, is GAGVSQSPRYKVAKRGQDVALRCDPISGHVSLFWYQQALGQGPEFLTYFQNEAQLDKSGLPSDRFFAERPEGSVSTLKIQRTQQEDSAVYLCASTWTSGYTGELFFGEGSRLTVL.

The chain is built from TRBV7-2 and TRBJ2-3; 11 nucleotides match TRBD2. From germline, CDR1 is SGHTA and CDR2 FQGNSA. The trim removed 5 bases at V and 7 bases at J, leaving 11 bases unmatched. The CDR3 consists of 16 residues. As DNA, the CDR3 is TGTGCCAGCAGCGAACGTATAGCGGGAGGGTGGAATACGCAGTATTTT. Encoded protein: CASSERIAGGWNTQYF.

In its sample, this clone was seen many times. The rearrangement links TRBV6-1 to TRBJ1-4; D may be TRBD1 (6 bases). In germline, CDR1 is MNHNS, CDR2 SASEGT. This CDR3 is built from 15 residues. The V end was cut by 0 bases, the J end by 8 bases, with 13 bases between. CDR3 loop: CASSEAAGEEEKLFF. The CDR3 region has the DNA TGTGCCAGCAGTGAAGCCGCAGGGGAAGAGGAAAAACTGTTTTTT.

In this sample, this clone turned up a few times. The chain has TRBV19 and TRBJ2-2; TRBD2 agrees at 9 bases. CDR3 size: 13 residues. Trimming at V came to 10 bases and at J to 8 bases, leaving 8 bases not matched to a gene. Germline V CDR1 and CDR2: LNHDA, SQIVND (reference sequence). CDR3 DNA: TGTGCCATTCAGATAGCGGGAGCTGGGGAGCTGTTTTTT. This encodes CAIQIAGAGELFF.

A remark on this clone: A read error likely explains this, since a far larger clone differs by one base. This sample includes further DNA sequences coding for the same CDR3. The chain carries TRBV28 and TRBJ2-1; D unclear. Germline assignment: CDR1 MDHEN and CDR2 SYDVKM. With 9 bases removed from V and 4 bases from J, the gap between germline ends came to 7 bases. This CDR3 is built from 11 residues. CDR3 region: CASTTYNEQFF. The CDR3, as DNA: TGTGCCAGTACCACATACAATGAGCAGTTCTTC.

This clone turned up a few times. The chain joins TRBV6-4 to TRBJ2-3; the match to TRBD2 covers 8 bases. The CDR3 sequence is 15 residues long. Trimming cost V 2 bases and J 0 bases; bases outside gene matches: 1. CDR1 and CDR2 (germline): MRHNA, SNTAGT. The CDR3 coding sequence is TGTGCCAGCAGTGACGGACTAGCTAGCACAGATACGCAGTATTTT. Its protein product is CASSDGLASTDTQYF.

The chain joins TRBV9 to TRBJ2-1, with 11 bases identical to TRBD2. J was trimmed by 9 bases and V by 0 bases; bases with no gene match: 5. CDR1 SGDLS and CDR2 YYNGEE come from the germline V gene. This CDR3 comprises 15 residues. CDR3 bases: TGTGCCAGCAGCGTAGTCACTAGCGGGAGTCGTGAGCAGTTCTTC. Translating gives CASSVVTSGSREQFF.

This clone was seen once. The rearrangement links TRBV6-1 to TRBJ2-3; 8 nucleotides match TRBD1. The CDR3 has 13 residues. In germline, CDR1 is MNHNS, CDR2 SASEGT. The V and J ends lost 10 bases and 4 bases, in that order; junction bases with no gene match: 7. The CDR3 protein is CAISDRDPDTQYF. Here the CDR3 DNA reads TGTGCCATTTCGGACAGGGACCCAGATACGCAGTATTTT.

This clone has just one count. The chain joins TRBV5-1 to TRBJ1-3, with D perhaps matching TRBD1 (6 bases). CDR1 SGHRS and CDR2 YFSETQ come from the germline V gene. This CDR3 spans 16 amino acids. V dropped 4 bases and J dropped 0 bases, with 14 bases sitting between them. The CDR3 region is CASSITGLFSGNTIYF. DNA for the CDR3: TGCGCCAGCAGCATCACAGGGTTATTCTCTGGAAACACCATATATTTT.

The chain employs TRBV21-1 and TRBJ1-5. TRBV21-1 is annotated as a pseudogene. The CDR3 covers 17 residues. Written as DNA, the CDR3 is TGTGCCAGCAGCAACCCGGGGTTCGCCAGGGTGAATCAGCCCCAGCATTTT. Translating gives CASSNPGFARVNQPQHF.

The chain uses TRBV20-1 and TRBJ2-1; no reliable D call. This CDR3 contains 11 residues. CDR1 is DFQATT and CDR2 is SNEGSKA in the germline V gene (reference sequence). Trimming shortened V by 2 bases and J by 9 bases, and 8 bases separated the two germline ends. This chain's CDR3 is CSARSCCEQFF. CDR3 coding DNA: TGCAGTGCTAGATCCTGCTGTGAGCAGTTCTTC.

This clone appeared a few times. V usage is TRBV2 and J usage is TRBJ2-7, with D unclear. The CDR3 covers 14 residues. Germline V gene data show CDR1 as SNHLY and CDR2 as FYNNEI. V was pared by 1 base and J by 7 bases, with 14 bases between. CDR3 amino acids: CASSEVADPREQYF. The CDR3 DNA reads as TGTGCCAGCAGTGAAGTGGCAGACCCTAGGGAGCAGTACTTC.

This clone has more than one count but fewer than ten. A read error is likely, as this CDR3 ends without the conserved phenylalanine or tryptophan. It is unclear where the CDR3 begins or ends on the DNA, so no DNA is shown, and the CDR3 is as TCRdb lists it. V gene TRBV7-9 combines with J gene TRBJ1-1; the table's D call of TRBD1 was not tested on the DNA. Germline CDR1 is SEHNR and CDR2 is FQNEAQ (reference sequence). The CDR3 region is 10 residues in length, termini included. Here the CDR3 reads CASSLKGARI.

This clone was detected ten times or more. This chain joins TRBV7-4 and TRBJ1-2; D is undetermined. CDR3 size: 16 residues. Germline V gives CDR1 SGHVT, CDR2 SQSDAQ. V lost 5 bases, J lost 8 bases, and 24 bases lay in between. The CDR3 bases are TGTGCCAGCAGCCAAAACCCGACGACGGACGACGCCGGCTACACCTTC. Encoded protein: CASSQNPTTDDAGYTF.

This clone was recorded at least ten times. The chain has TRBV7-9 and TRBJ2-1; D uncertain. From germline, CDR1 is SEHNR and CDR2 FQNEAQ (reference sequence). The V gene lost 0 bases and the J gene lost 3 bases, with 9 bases spanning the gap. The CDR3 has 15 residues. The CDR3 sequence: CASSLADGFYNEQFF. DNA for the CDR3: TGTGCCAGCAGCTTAGCTGACGGATTCTACAATGAGCAGTTCTTC.

This clone occurred once. This chain links TRBV10-3 with TRBJ2-6; the match to TRBD1 covers 10 bases. Trimming at V came to 6 bases and at J to 3 bases, leaving 5 bases not matched to a gene. Germline-derived CDR1 and CDR2 are ENHRY and SYGVKD. The CDR3 totals 16 residues. Here the CDR3 reads CAIRAGTGVGANVLTF. CDR3 bases: TGTGCCATCAGAGCCGGGACAGGGGTTGGGGCCAACGTCCTGACTTTC.

J is TRBJ1-2 and V is TRBV10-1; D uncertain. The germline V gene has CDR1 WNHNN and CDR2 SYGVQD (reference sequence). The CDR3 is 15 amino acids. V was cut by 5 bases and J by 4 bases, with 17 bases left in between. The CDR3 loop is CASSSTSRKTYGYTF. CDR3 in DNA: TGCGCCAGCAGTTCCACTTCGCGAAAGACCTATGGCTACACCTTC.